One T cell receptor beta chain is described in this entry. V lost 5 bases to trimming and J lost 0 bases, with 14 bases between them. The CDR3 runs to 16 residues. Looked up from germline, CDR1 is SSHAT and CDR2 is FNYEAQ (reference sequence). This entry is derived from a study of control samples from healthy donors and cancer patients. The table came from immunoSEQ multiplex PCR; TCRdb's copy has only in-frame clones and leaves some out. The sample includes tens of thousands of clones, around 90% of them seen just once. Sample: blood. This receptor was identified in a woman aged 45-60 years in good health. The chain uses TRBV7-7 and TRBJ1-3; D is possibly TRBD1 (5 bases). The CDR3: CASSPAPGGSGNTIYF. As DNA, the CDR3 is TGTGCCAGCAGCCCGGCCCCCGGGGGCTCTGGAAACACCATATATTTT.